This T cell receptor beta chain was observed in a study of T-cell reconstitution after alpha-beta-depleted transplantation in children. Study-level results: The main origin of T-cell counts and diversity one year after transplant was newly produced T cells. Recipient T cells and thymic progenitors that survived were the source of the high TCRbeta diversity seen at day 60 in some patients.

This clonotype was detected ten times or more. Its antigen is as yet unknown. Unique molecular identifiers tagged the TCRbeta library. TCRdb ran MiXCR on the PCR reads and lists one entry per CDR3 protein. The sample has 330,000 or so distinct CDR3 sequences; around 10% are singletons. The V gene lost 5 bases and the J gene lost 9 bases, with 8 bases spanning the gap. CDR3 length equals 10 residues. Germline CDR1 DFQATT, CDR2 SNEGSKA (reference sequence). The chain combines TRBV20-1 with TRBJ2-1; D gene ambiguous. The sequencing here drew on PBMCs, taken before TCRalphabeta/CD19-depleted stem cell transplant. This clonotype was sampled from a boy under two years old with acute myeloid leukemia, due to receive a stem cell transplant. For the CDR3, the DNA is TGCAGTGCTGGGGTTGTTGAGCAGTTCTTC. Translating gives CSAGVVEQFF.